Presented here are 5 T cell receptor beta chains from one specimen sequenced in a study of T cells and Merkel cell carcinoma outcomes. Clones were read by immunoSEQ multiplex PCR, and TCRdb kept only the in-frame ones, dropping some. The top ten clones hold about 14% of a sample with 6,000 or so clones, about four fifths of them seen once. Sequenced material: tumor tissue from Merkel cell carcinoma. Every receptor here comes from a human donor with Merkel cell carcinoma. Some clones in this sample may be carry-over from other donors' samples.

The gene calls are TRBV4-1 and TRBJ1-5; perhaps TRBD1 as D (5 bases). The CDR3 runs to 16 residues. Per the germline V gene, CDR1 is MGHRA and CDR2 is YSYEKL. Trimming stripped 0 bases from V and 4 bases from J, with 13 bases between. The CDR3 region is CASSQDSTGVNQPQHF. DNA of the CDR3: TGCGCCAGCAGCCAAGATTCAACAGGAGTTAATCAGCCCCAGCATTTT.

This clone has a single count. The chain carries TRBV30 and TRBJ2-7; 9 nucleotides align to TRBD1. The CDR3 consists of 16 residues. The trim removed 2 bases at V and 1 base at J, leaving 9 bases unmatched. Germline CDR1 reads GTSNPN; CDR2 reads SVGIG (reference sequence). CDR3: CAWSMPGTGISYEQYF. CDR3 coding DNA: TGTGCCTGGAGTATGCCCGGGACAGGGATATCCTACGAGCAGTACTTC.

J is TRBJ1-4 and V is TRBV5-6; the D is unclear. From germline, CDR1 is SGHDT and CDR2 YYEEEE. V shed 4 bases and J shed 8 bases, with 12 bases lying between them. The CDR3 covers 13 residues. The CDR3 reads CASSTIAAEKLFF. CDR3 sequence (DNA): TGTGCCAGCAGCACGATCGCCGCCGAAAAACTGTTTTTT.

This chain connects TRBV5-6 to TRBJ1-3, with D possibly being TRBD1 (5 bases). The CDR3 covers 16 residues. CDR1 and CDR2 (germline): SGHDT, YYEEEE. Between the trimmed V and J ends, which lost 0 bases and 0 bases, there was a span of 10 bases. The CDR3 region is CASSLGQGNSGNTIYF. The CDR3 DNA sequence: TGTGCCAGCAGCTTGGGGCAGGGCAACTCTGGAAACACCATATATTTT.

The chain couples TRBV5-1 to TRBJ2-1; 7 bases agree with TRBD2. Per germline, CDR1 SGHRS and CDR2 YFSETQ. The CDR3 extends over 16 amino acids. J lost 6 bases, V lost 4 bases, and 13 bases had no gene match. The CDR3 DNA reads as TGCGCCAGCAGCGCTCCCGGGACTACCGCAGTCAATGAGCAGTTCTTC. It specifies CASSAPGTTAVNEQFF.